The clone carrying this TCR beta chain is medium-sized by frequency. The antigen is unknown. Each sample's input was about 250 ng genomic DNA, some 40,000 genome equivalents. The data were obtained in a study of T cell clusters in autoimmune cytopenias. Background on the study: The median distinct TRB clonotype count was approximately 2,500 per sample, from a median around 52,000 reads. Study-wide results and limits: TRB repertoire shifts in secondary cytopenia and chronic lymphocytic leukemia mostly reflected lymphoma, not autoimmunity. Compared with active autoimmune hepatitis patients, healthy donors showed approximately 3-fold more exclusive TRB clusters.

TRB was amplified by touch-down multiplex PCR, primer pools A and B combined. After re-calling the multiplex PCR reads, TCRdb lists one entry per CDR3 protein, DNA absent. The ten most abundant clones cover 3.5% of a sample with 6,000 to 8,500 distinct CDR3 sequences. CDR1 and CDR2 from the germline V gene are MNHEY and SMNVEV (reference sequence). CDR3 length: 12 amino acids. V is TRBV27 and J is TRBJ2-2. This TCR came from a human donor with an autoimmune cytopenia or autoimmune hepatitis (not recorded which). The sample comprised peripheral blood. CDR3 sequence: CASSTQAGELFF.